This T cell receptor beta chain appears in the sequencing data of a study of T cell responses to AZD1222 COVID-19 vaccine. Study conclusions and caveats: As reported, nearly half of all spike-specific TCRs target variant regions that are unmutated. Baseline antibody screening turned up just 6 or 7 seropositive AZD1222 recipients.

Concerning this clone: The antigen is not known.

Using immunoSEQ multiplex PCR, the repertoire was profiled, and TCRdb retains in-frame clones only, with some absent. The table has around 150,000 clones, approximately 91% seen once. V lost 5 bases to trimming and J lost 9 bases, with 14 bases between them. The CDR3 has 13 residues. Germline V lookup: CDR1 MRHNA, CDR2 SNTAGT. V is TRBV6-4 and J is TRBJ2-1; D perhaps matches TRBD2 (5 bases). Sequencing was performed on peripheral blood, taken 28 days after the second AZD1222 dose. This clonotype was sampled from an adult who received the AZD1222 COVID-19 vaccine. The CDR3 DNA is TGTGCCAGCAGTACCGGCCCTGAGGGTGAGCAGTTCTTC. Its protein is CASSTGPEGEQFF.